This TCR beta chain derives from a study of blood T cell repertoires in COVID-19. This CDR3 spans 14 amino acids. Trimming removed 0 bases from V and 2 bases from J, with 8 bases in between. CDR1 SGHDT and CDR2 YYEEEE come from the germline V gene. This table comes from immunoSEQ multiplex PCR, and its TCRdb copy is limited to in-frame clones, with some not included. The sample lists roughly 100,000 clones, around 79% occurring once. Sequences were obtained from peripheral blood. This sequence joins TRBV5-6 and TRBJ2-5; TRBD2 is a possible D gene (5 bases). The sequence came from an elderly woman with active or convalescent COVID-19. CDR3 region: CASSLGTLQETQYF. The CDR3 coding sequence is TGTGCCAGCAGCTTGGGGACTTTACAAGAGACCCAGTACTTC.